Below are 8 T cell receptor beta chains sequenced from a single sample in a study of blood T cell repertoires in COVID-19 (dated by TCRdb to the early 2020s). Libraries were built with the immunoSEQ multiplex PCR assay. Imported from immuneACCESS, the table was reduced by TCRdb to in-frame sequences with V and J called. These copies leave out some clones; in studies compared against another copy, an unresolved V gene accounts for under half, and the cause of the remainder is not known. The sample records about 410,000 clones, 80% to 90% of which are singletons. The top ten hold approximately 1.4% of the sample. Sequencing used peripheral blood. Receptors were obtained from a woman in her 30s with active or convalescent COVID-19.

The J gene is TRBJ2-1, the V gene TRBV11-2; 7 bases are a match to TRBD1. With V trimmed by 0 bases and J by 7 bases, 3 bases remained unmatched. CDR1 SGHAT and CDR2 FQNNGV come from the germline V gene. The CDR3 has 14 residues. The CDR3 protein is CASSLETGSNEQFF. CDR3 in DNA: TGTGCCAGCAGCTTAGAGACAGGGTCGAATGAGCAGTTCTTC.

The genes are TRBV10-2 and TRBJ2-1; 8 bases match TRBD1. V was pared by 6 bases and J by 1 base, with 2 bases of the junction left unmatched. There are 14 residues in the CDR3. In germline, CDR1 is WSHSY, CDR2 SAAADI. CDR3 amino acids: CASRTGGSYNEQFF. The CDR3 DNA sequence: TGCGCCAGCAGAACAGGGGGGTCCTACAATGAGCAGTTCTTC.

The rearrangement uses TRBV20-1 and TRBJ2-3, with D possibly being TRBD2 (6 bases). CDR1 and CDR2 from the germline V gene are DFQATT and SNEGSKA (reference sequence). Trimming took 3 bases from V and 2 from J, leaving 12 bases between them. The CDR3 covers 14 residues. CDR3 sequence: CSASPWEATDTQYF. The CDR3 bases are TGCAGTGCTAGTCCGTGGGAGGCCACAGATACGCAGTATTTT.

Here the CDR3 reads CASSSLDIGTTEAFF. CDR3 bases: TGTGCCAGCAGTTCTTTGGACATCGGAACCACTGAAGCTTTCTTT. This sequence joins TRBV6-5 and TRBJ1-1; a weak D match, TRBD1 (5 bases). Looked up from germline, CDR1 is MNHEY and CDR2 is SVGAGI. V lost 4 bases to trimming and J lost 4 bases, with 16 bases between them. The CDR3 runs 15 residues.

The chain joins TRBV28 to TRBJ2-2; 7 bases agree with TRBD2. CDR3 length: 14 amino acids. J gave up 6 bases and V 5 bases, and 6 bases lay outside the gene matches. The germline gives CDR1 MDHEN, CDR2 SYDVKM. The CDR3 spells CASSTPGLSGELFF. CDR3 DNA: TGTGCCAGCAGTACCCCGGGACTATCCGGGGAGCTGTTTTTT.

This sequence joins TRBV3-1 (or the pseudogene TRBV3-2) and TRBJ1-4; 7 bases are a match to TRBD1. The CDR3 totals 17 residues. CDR1 LGHDT and CDR2 YNNKEL come from the germline V gene (reference sequence). V dropped 4 bases and J dropped 0; count of bases not matched to a gene: 8. The CDR3 loop is CASSPQGVAATNEKLFF. The CDR3 DNA follows: TGTGCCAGCAGCCCGCAGGGGGTCGCGGCAACTAATGAAAAACTGTTTTTT.

CDR3 coding DNA: TGTGCCAGCAGTTTAGGACAGTCCTATGGCTACACCTTC. Translating gives CASSLGQSYGYTF. The V and J genes are TRBV12-3 or TRBV12-4 and TRBJ1-2, with D perhaps matching TRBD1 (5 bases). This CDR3 spans 13 amino acids. V was clipped by 1 base and J by 4 bases, with 7 bases between them.

The V gene is TRBV2, the J gene TRBJ1-2; 9 bases line up with TRBD1. The CDR3 extends over 14 amino acids. V lost 3 bases to trimming and J lost 8 bases; unmatched junction nucleotides: 7. Germline V gene lookup returns CDR1 SNHLY and CDR2 FYNNEI. The CDR3 nucleotides are TGTGCCAGCAGTGAGGTACAGGGGGCCTCCGGCTACACCTTC. The encoded protein is CASSEVQGASGYTF.